Each of the 29 T cell receptor beta chains below was sequenced from the same sample in a study of OX40 agonist ivuxolimab in advanced cancers. The table came from immunoSEQ multiplex PCR; TCRdb's copy has only in-frame clones and leaves some out. The table records over 30,000 clones, roughly four fifths of them present only once. The source material was CD4+ or CD8+ T cells sorted from blood, sampled in a trial of the OX40 agonist ivuxolimab. The receptors come from an adult with an advanced solid tumor such as melanoma, head and neck, liver or kidney cancer.

The rearrangement uses TRBV9 and TRBJ2-7; D is uncertain. V lost 3 bases and J 3 bases, leaving 10 bases between the germline ends. The CDR3 is 13 residues long. Germline V gene lookup returns CDR1 SGDLS and CDR2 YYNGEE. CDR3 nucleotide sequence: TGTGCCAGCAGCGGGCCTACCGACTACGAGCAGTACTTC. This sequence encodes CASSGPTDYEQYF. Full variable domain (rest looked up from reference TRBV9 and TRBJ2-7): DSGVTQTPKHLITATGQRVTLRCSPRSGDLSVYWYQQSLDQGLQFLIQYYNGEERAKGNILERFSAQQFPDLHSELNLSSLELGDSALYFCASSGPTDYEQYFGPGTRLTVT.

The V gene is TRBV6-1, the J gene TRBJ2-7; a weak D match, TRBD1 (5 bases). V lost 4 bases to trimming and J lost 4 bases, with 14 bases between them. This CDR3 spans 14 amino acids. Germline assignment: CDR1 MNHNS and CDR2 SASEGT. The CDR3 is CASSAQGSWYEQYF. DNA for the CDR3: TGTGCCAGCAGTGCCCAGGGAAGTTGGTACGAGCAGTACTTC.

The chain recombines TRBV10-1 with TRBJ2-1; possibly TRBD2 for D (5 bases). This CDR3 region has 15 residues. Trimming pared 2 bases from V and 3 bases from J, leaving 11 bases between. CDR1 and CDR2 (germline): WNHNN, SYGVQD (reference sequence). CDR3 nucleotides: TGCGCCAGCAGTGAGGAGAGAGGGAGCTACAATGAGCAGTTCTTC. It is translated as CASSEERGSYNEQFF.

The V gene is TRBV25-1, the J gene TRBJ1-5; D possibly corresponds to TRBD1 (5 bases). CDR1 MGHDK and CDR2 SYGVNS come from the germline V gene. This CDR3 comprises 14 residues. Trimming shortened V by 4 bases and J by 2 bases, and 9 bases separated the two germline ends. The CDR3: CASSGDAGNQPQHF. The CDR3, as DNA: TGTGCCAGCAGTGGGGACGCCGGCAATCAGCCCCAGCATTTT.

The J gene is TRBJ2-3, the V gene TRBV6-1; 8 bases align to TRBD1. In germline, CDR1 is MNHNS, CDR2 SASEGT. The trim removed 4 bases at V and 6 bases at J, leaving 9 bases unmatched. CDR3 length: 15 amino acids. The CDR3 protein is CASSAGTGQGDTQYF. The DNA for the CDR3 is TGTGCCAGCAGTGCCGGGACAGGCCAGGGGGATACGCAGTATTTT.

J is TRBJ1-4 and V is TRBV18; 9 nucleotides agree with TRBD1. The CDR3 sequence is 19 residues long. Germline CDR1 reads KGHSH; CDR2 reads LQKENI. J was trimmed by 7 bases and V by 3 bases; bases with no gene match: 18. The CDR3 sequence is CASSPNPGQGLFFGEKLFF. CDR3 in DNA: TGTGCCAGCTCACCGAACCCGGGACAGGGTTTGTTTTTTGGTGAAAAACTGTTTTTT. Variable domain in full (rest from reference TRBV18 and TRBJ1-4): NAGVMQNPRHLVRRRGQEARLRCSPMKGHSHVYWYRQLPEEGLKFMVYLQKENIIDESGMPKERFSAEFPKEGPSILRIQQVVRGDSAAYFCASSPNPGQGLFFGEKLFFGSGTQLSVL.

The CDR3 DNA reads TGCAGCGGGGGGGATAATGAGCAGTTCTTC. Its protein is CSGGDNEQFF. The V gene is TRBV29-1, the J gene TRBJ2-1, with D possibly TRBD2 on 6 matching bases. Germline values: CDR1 SQVTM, CDR2 ANQGSEA. The CDR3 contains 10 residues. The V gene lost 7 bases and the J gene lost 7 bases, with 8 bases spanning the gap.

The chain employs TRBV7-8 and TRBJ1-5, with unresolved D. Germline V gene sequence: CDR1 SGHVS, CDR2 FQNEAQ. The V end lost 2 bases, the J end lost 0 bases, and 11 bases lay between the germline ends. This CDR3 contains 16 residues. The CDR3 sequence: CASSLIRTDSNQPQHF. CDR3 bases: TGTGCCAGCAGCTTAATAAGGACGGATAGCAATCAGCCCCAGCATTTT.

This clone was detected a few times. This chain connects TRBV28 to TRBJ1-1; D uncertain. Germline V gene sequence: CDR1 MDHEN, CDR2 SYDVKM. V gave up 4 bases and J gave up 6 bases, with 12 bases separating them. The CDR3 covers 13 residues. The CDR3 loop is CASSSVGVAEAFF. The CDR3 DNA is TGTGCCAGCAGTTCAGTCGGGGTGGCTGAAGCTTTCTTT.

V gene TRBV19 combines with J gene TRBJ1-1; D remains ambiguous. CDR3 length: 14 residues. The V and J ends lost 5 bases and 5 bases respectively, with 15 bases between them. Looked up from germline, CDR1 is LNHDA and CDR2 is SQIVND (reference sequence). CDR3 sequence (DNA): TGTGCCAGTAGTGACCGGGGTGGGTTGACTGAAGCTTTCTTT. It codes for CASSDRGGLTEAFF.

This rearrangement joins TRBV21-1 to TRBJ2-3; TRBD2 reflects the table's D call only, with no check against the DNA. TRBV21-1 counts as a pseudogene. This CDR3 comprises 16 residues. CDR3 amino acids: CASSNREAASTDTQYF. DNA for the CDR3: TGTGCCAGCAGCAACAGGGAGGCGGCTAGCACAGATACGCAGTATTTT.

V is TRBV4-1 and J is TRBJ1-6; 7 bases are shared with TRBD1. V gave up 3 bases and J gave up 5 bases; unmatched junction bases: 7. Germline CDR1 is MGHRA and CDR2 is YSYEKL. This CDR3 has 16 amino acids. CDR3 DNA: TGCGCCAGCAGCCAGGAACCCGGGACAGATAATTCACCCCTCCACTTT. Its protein is CASSQEPGTDNSPLHF.

J is TRBJ2-2 and V is TRBV28; D unresolved. Trimming shortened V by 5 bases and J by 8 bases, and 12 bases separated the two germline ends. The V gene's germline CDR1 is MDHEN and CDR2 SYDVKM. The CDR3 spans 13 residues. In DNA, the CDR3 is TGTGCCAGCAGTATCGAGCCAAGGGGGGAGCTGTTTTTT. Protein product: CASSIEPRGELFF.

This chain connects TRBV5-6 to TRBJ1-4; D perhaps matches TRBD1 (5 bases). CDR1 is SGHDT, CDR2 YYEEEE, per germline. Trimming shortened V by 1 base and J by 2 bases, and 6 bases separated the two germline ends. The CDR3 runs to 14 residues. The DNA for the CDR3 is TGTGCCAGCAGCTTGCCAGGGACTAATGAAAAACTGTTTTTT. It encodes CASSLPGTNEKLFF.

V gene TRBV7-9 combines with J gene TRBJ2-2; 8 bases are a match to TRBD2. Germline CDR1 and CDR2: SEHNR and FQNEAQ (reference sequence). This CDR3 is 14 amino acids long. With 4 bases clipped from V and 5 bases from J, the junction kept 3 bases outside the gene matches. The CDR3 nucleotides are TGTGCCAGCAGCTATTCGGGAGGGACCGGGGAGCTGTTTTTT. Translating it yields CASSYSGGTGELFF.

The chain joins TRBV21-1 to TRBJ2-1; the table gives TRBD1 as D, unverified against the DNA. TRBV21-1 is noted as a pseudogene. The CDR3 loop spans 14 amino acids. CDR3: CASSADRGDNEQFF. In nucleotides, the CDR3 is TGTGCCAGCAGCGCGGACAGGGGGGACAATGAGCAGTTCTTC.

This clone was seen a few times. CDR3 protein: CASSPRVVLGQETQYF. CDR3 nucleotides: TGTGCCAGCTCACCACGAGTGGTGTTAGGGCAAGAGACCCAGTACTTC. The J gene is TRBJ2-5, the V gene TRBV18; unclear D gene. Germline CDR1 is KGHSH and CDR2 is LQKENI. The V end lost 1 base, the J end lost 2 bases, and 14 bases lay between the germline ends. The CDR3 length is 16 residues.

This chain links TRBV27 with TRBJ2-1, with 9 bases identical to TRBD2. V lost 8 bases and J lost 5; bases outside the gene matches: 16. Germline CDR1 is MNHEY and CDR2 is SMNVEV (reference sequence). This CDR3 contains 17 residues. CDR3 sequence: CASRNIWSGRRDNEQFF. The CDR3 DNA follows: TGTGCCAGCCGAAATATTTGGAGCGGGAGGAGGGACAATGAGCAGTTCTTC.

This chain uses TRBV4-2 with TRBJ2-7, with D possibly TRBD2 on 6 matching bases. The germline gives CDR1 LGHNA, CDR2 YNFKEQ. Between the trimmed V and J ends, which lost 3 bases and 3 bases, there was a span of 15 bases. There are 15 residues in the CDR3. In DNA, the CDR3 is TGTGCCAGCAGCCAGCCCGGGACTGGGAACTACGAGCAGTACTTC. As protein: CASSQPGTGNYEQYF.

The chain combines TRBV6-1 with TRBJ1-5; maybe TRBD1 (5 bases). CDR3 size: 17 residues. V was pared by 1 base and J by 2 bases, with 15 bases between. Looked up from germline, CDR1 is MNHNS and CDR2 is SASEGT. CDR3 amino acids: CASSEVGWGNGNQPQHF. CDR3 DNA: TGTGCCAGCAGTGAAGTCGGGTGGGGCAACGGCAATCAGCCCCAGCATTTT.

This rearrangement joins TRBV5-4 to TRBJ1-4; 9 bases agree with TRBD1. Germline CDR1 is SGHNT and CDR2 is YYREEE (reference sequence). Trimming cost V 3 bases and J 8 bases; bases outside gene matches: 5. The length of the CDR3 is 14 residues. The CDR3 here is CASSWDREREKLFF. The CDR3 DNA reads as TGTGCCAGCAGCTGGGACAGGGAACGAGAAAAACTGTTTTTT.

The V and J genes are TRBV6-5 and TRBJ1-1; no firm D call. CDR3 size: 14 residues. Germline V lookup: CDR1 MNHEY, CDR2 SVGAGI. V lost 5 bases, J lost 1 base, and 11 bases lay in between. The chain's CDR3 is CASSRTFTNTEAFF. CDR3 in DNA: TGTGCCAGCAGTAGGACTTTTACGAACACTGAAGCTTTCTTT.

The V and J genes are TRBV18 and TRBJ2-3, with D possibly TRBD2 on 7 matching bases. Germline V gene sequence: CDR1 KGHSH, CDR2 LQKENI. Trimming took off 5 bases at V and 3 bases at J, with 18 bases between the two ends. The CDR3 contains 16 residues. Here the CDR3 reads CASSTLGGGLTDTQYF. As DNA, the CDR3 is TGTGCCAGCTCAACCCTTGGCGGGGGCTTAACAGATACGCAGTATTTT.

V and J are TRBV28 and TRBJ2-2; D is perhaps TRBD1 (5 bases). The CDR3 totals 16 residues. V dropped 4 bases and J dropped 4 bases, with 16 bases sitting between them. CDR1 is MDHEN and CDR2 is SYDVKM in the germline V gene. The CDR3 nucleotides read TGTGCCAGCAGTTCCTCGTGGGGCAGCACCACCGGGGAGCTGTTTTTT. Protein sequence: CASSSSWGSTTGELFF.

The V gene is TRBV11-3, the J gene TRBJ2-3; 16 bases are a match to TRBD2. This CDR3 region has 19 residues. Looked up from germline, CDR1 is SGHNT and CDR2 is YENEEA. The trim removed 5 bases at V and 3 bases at J, leaving 11 bases unmatched. The CDR3, as DNA: TGTGCCAGCAGCCCCACCCCGGGACTAGCGGGGGGGCGGACAGATACGCAGTATTTT. Encoded protein: CASSPTPGLAGGRTDTQYF.

This chain uses TRBV4-1 with TRBJ1-6; no clear D gene. CDR1 and CDR2 (germline): MGHRA, YSYEKL. This CDR3 has 13 amino acids. The V end lost 4 bases, the J end lost 10 bases, and 11 bases lay between the germline ends. The CDR3 DNA sequence: TGCGCCAGCAGCCCAACGGGCGGATCACCCCTCCACTTT. Translation: CASSPTGGSPLHF.

The table lists this clone with a few counts. V and J are TRBV19 and TRBJ2-1; the D is unclear. The CDR3 spans 14 residues. The germline CDR1 and CDR2 sequences are LNHDA and SQIVND (reference sequence). V shed 5 bases and J shed 3 bases, with 11 bases lying between them. CDR3 DNA: TGTGCCAGTAGTGGCCAGGACGGCTACAATGAGCAGTTCTTC. It is translated as CASSGQDGYNEQFF.

This chain joins TRBV6-6 and TRBJ2-1; no clear D gene. V lost 0 bases, J lost 10 bases, and 7 bases lay in between. The CDR3 has 12 amino acids. Germline values: CDR1 MNHNY, CDR2 SVGAGI (reference sequence). Here the CDR3 DNA reads TGTGCCAGCAGTTACTCCCTGACAGAGCAGTTCTTC. It specifies CASSYSLTEQFF.

As DNA, the CDR3 is TGTGCCAGCAGCGCGCGCACCCCTCCTACGGGAAGGTCCTACAATGAGCAGTTCTTC. This codes for CASSARTPPTGRSYNEQFF. V is TRBV9 and J is TRBJ2-1; D perhaps matches TRBD2 (5 bases). Germline CDR1 SGDLS, CDR2 YYNGEE. V dropped 3 bases and J dropped 1 base, with 23 bases sitting between them. The CDR3 runs to 19 residues.